These 31 T cell receptor beta chains were sequenced from one sample in a study of blood T cell repertoires in COVID-19. The protocol was immunoSEQ multiplex PCR, while the TCRdb copy is restricted to in-frame clones and leaves out a portion. The table records nearly 90,000 clones, about 91% of them present only once. Sequencing used peripheral blood. The receptors were gathered from a man aged 60 to 69 with acute or convalescent COVID-19.

The chain is built from TRBV20-1 and TRBJ2-3; weak D call: TRBD1 (6 bases). V dropped 5 bases and J dropped 6 bases, with 9 bases sitting between them. Per the germline V gene, CDR1 is DFQATT and CDR2 is SNEGSKA (reference sequence). The CDR3 is made up of 11 amino acids. The CDR3 DNA follows: TGCAGTGCTTACAGGGCGGATACGCAGTATTTT. It specifies CSAYRADTQYF.

The V call is TRBV27, the J call TRBJ1-2, with 9 bases fitting TRBD1. Germline CDR1 MNHEY, CDR2 SMNVEV (reference sequence). The CDR3 contains 15 residues. V lost 6 bases, J lost 7 bases, and 12 bases stayed unmatched. The DNA of the CDR3 is TGTGCCAGCAGGAGAGGCTCCACAGGGGGCTTTGGCTACACCTTC. This gives the protein CASRRGSTGGFGYTF.

The V and J genes are TRBV5-1 and TRBJ2-1; 8 bases line up with TRBD2. Germline values: CDR1 SGHRS, CDR2 YFSETQ. There are 15 residues in the CDR3. The V and J ends lost 4 bases and 10 bases, in that order; junction bases with no gene match: 13. The CDR3 DNA reads as TGCGCCAGCAGCCTCTCCGGGACTAGTACGGGGGAGCAGTTCTTC. It encodes CASSLSGTSTGEQFF.

The rearrangement links TRBV5-4 to TRBJ2-3, with D unclear. Trimming removed 3 bases from V and 5 bases from J, with 4 bases in between. CDR3 length: 11 amino acids. Per germline, CDR1 SGHNT and CDR2 YYREEE (reference sequence). In nucleotides, the CDR3 is TGTGCCAGCAGCTCCAGAGATACGCAGTATTTT. Encoded protein: CASSSRDTQYF. Complete variable domain (other parts from reference TRBV5-4 and TRBJ2-3): ETGVTQSPTHLIKTRGQQVTLRCSSQSGHNTVSWYQQALGQGPQFIFQYYREEENGRGNFPPRFSGLQFPNYSSELNVNALELDDSALYLCASSSRDTQYFGPGTRLTVL.

This chain joins TRBV19 and TRBJ2-7; D perhaps matches TRBD1 (6 bases). Germline assignment: CDR1 LNHDA and CDR2 SQIVND (reference sequence). The CDR3 has 14 residues. The V gene lost 3 bases and the J gene lost 5 bases, with 14 bases spanning the gap. The CDR3 is CASSIQGLSHEQYF. The CDR3 DNA is TGTGCCAGTAGTATCCAGGGGCTGTCCCACGAGCAGTACTTC.

The gene calls are TRBV27 and TRBJ1-2; D uncertain. CDR1 is MNHEY, CDR2 SMNVEV, per germline (reference sequence). This CDR3 region has 14 residues. Trimming stripped 2 bases from V and 4 bases from J, with 11 bases between. CDR3 protein: CASSLRGFGYGYTF. The CDR3 DNA reads TGTGCCAGCAGTTTACGCGGGTTTGGCTATGGCTACACCTTC.

The chain carries TRBV9 and TRBJ1-6; D not resolved. The germline V gene has CDR1 SGDLS and CDR2 YYNGEE. Trimming took 0 bases from V and 3 from J, leaving 4 bases between them. The CDR3 loop spans 14 amino acids. CDR3 nucleotides: TGTGCCAGCAGCGTAGATCTCTATAATTCACCCCTCCACTTT. The encoded protein is CASSVDLYNSPLHF.

V and J are TRBV9 and TRBJ2-1, with 8 bases lining up with TRBD2. Trimming removed 4 bases from V and 7 bases from J; junction bases left unmatched: 16. Germline CDR1 SGDLS, CDR2 YYNGEE. The CDR3 has 17 amino acids. CDR3 DNA sequence: TGTGCCAGCAGCCCGCGACCGACTAGCGCACTTGAAAATGAGCAGTTCTTC. This gives the protein CASSPRPTSALENEQFF.

This clone was detected once. V gene TRBV2 combines with J gene TRBJ2-1; 9 nucleotides align to TRBD2. J was trimmed by 6 bases and V by 4 bases; bases with no gene match: 4. From germline, CDR1 is SNHLY and CDR2 FYNNEI. The CDR3 is 14 amino acids. This CDR3 reads CASSGGRAPNEQFF. The CDR3, as DNA: TGTGCCAGCAGTGGCGGGAGGGCCCCCAATGAGCAGTTCTTC.

The chain has TRBV24-1 and TRBJ2-1; possibly TRBD2 for D (5 bases). The CDR3 has 13 residues. Germline CDR1 KGHDR, CDR2 SFDVKD. V was pared by 4 bases and J by 9 bases, with 12 bases between. In DNA, the CDR3 is TGTGCCACCAGTGAGTCGGGAACGACTGAGCAGTTCTTC. It codes for CATSESGTTEQFF.

This chain links TRBV19 with TRBJ1-3; 7 positions match TRBD1. V gave up 5 bases and J gave up 4 bases; unmatched junction bases: 11. Germline CDR1 reads LNHDA; CDR2 reads SQIVND (reference sequence). This CDR3 has 16 amino acids. The CDR3 reads CASSPMGTASGNTIYF. In DNA form, the CDR3 reads TGTGCCAGTAGTCCGATGGGGACAGCGTCGGGAAACACCATATATTTT.

V is TRBV3-1 (or the pseudogene TRBV3-2) and J is TRBJ2-1; 9 bases map to TRBD2. The CDR3 is 17 residues long. Germline CDR1 is LGHDT and CDR2 is YNNKEL (reference sequence). V shed 4 bases and J 4 bases; nucleotides not matched to a gene: 11. CDR3: CASSRIPGLALYNEQFF. As DNA, the CDR3 is TGTGCCAGCAGCCGAATCCCCGGACTAGCGTTATACAATGAGCAGTTCTTC.

This clone was detected once. This chain uses TRBV9 with TRBJ2-2; D not resolved. Germline CDR1 SGDLS, CDR2 YYNGEE. CDR3 length equals 12 residues. V gave up 2 bases and J gave up 5 bases, with 4 bases separating them. The CDR3, as DNA: TGTGCCAGCAGCGTCAGTACCGGGGAGCTGTTTTTT. Amino acids: CASSVSTGELFF.

This chain links TRBV19 with TRBJ2-7; D is unresolved. Looked up from germline, CDR1 is LNHDA and CDR2 is SQIVND (reference sequence). V was cut by 1 base and J by 1 base, with 8 bases left in between. The CDR3 spans 14 residues. CDR3 in amino acids: CASSIGASSYEQYF. CDR3 sequence (DNA): TGTGCCAGTAGTATAGGGGCCAGTTCCTACGAGCAGTACTTC.

The chain combines TRBV6-6 with TRBJ2-7, with TRBD1 identical over 7 bases. Trimming cost V 0 bases and J 7 bases; bases outside gene matches: 6. The CDR3 covers 14 residues. Germline V gene sequence: CDR1 MNHNY, CDR2 SVGAGI (reference sequence). CDR3 DNA sequence: TGTGCCAGCAGTTACTCGGTCCCAGGGGGAGAGCAGTACTTC. This gives the protein CASSYSVPGGEQYF.

This chain uses TRBV2 with TRBJ2-4, with TRBD2 identical over 16 bases. This CDR3 spans 15 amino acids. Germline assignment: CDR1 SNHLY and CDR2 FYNNEI. V was pared by 6 bases and J by 9 bases, with 5 bases of the junction left unmatched. The CDR3 DNA is TGTGCCAGCAGCAAAGGGACTAGCGGGAGGGTCATTCAGTACTTC. Translating it yields CASSKGTSGRVIQYF.

The V and J genes are TRBV6-5 and TRBJ1-6; weak D call: TRBD1 (5 bases). Per germline, CDR1 MNHEY and CDR2 SVGAGI. V was trimmed by 2 bases and J by 5 bases, leaving 7 bases between them. This CDR3 is built from 14 residues. The CDR3 protein is CASSYGTNNSPLHF. Written as DNA, the CDR3 is TGTGCCAGCAGTTACGGGACTAATAATTCACCCCTCCACTTT.

The V gene is TRBV24-1, the J gene TRBJ2-2; 11 bases are a match to TRBD1. V lost 4 bases and J lost 7; bases outside the gene matches: 7. CDR1 is KGHDR and CDR2 is SFDVKD in the germline V gene. The CDR3 runs 16 residues. The CDR3 bases are TGTGCCACCAGTGACCCAGGACAGGGGGCGTTCGGGGAGCTGTTTTTT. Protein sequence: CATSDPGQGAFGELFF.

The chain joins TRBV11-2 to TRBJ1-2; D is undetermined. V was shortened by 5 bases and J by 8 bases, with 9 bases between the two germline ends. CDR1 is SGHAT, CDR2 FQNNGV, per germline. The CDR3 covers 11 residues. The CDR3 reads CASSPGTGYTF. DNA of the CDR3: TGTGCCAGCAGCCCTGGCACAGGCTACACCTTC.

The genes are TRBV5-1 and TRBJ1-4, with D possibly TRBD1 on 5 matching bases. Between the trimmed V and J ends, which lost 4 bases and 7 bases, there was a span of 17 bases. The CDR3 spans 15 residues. Germline V gene sequence: CDR1 SGHRS, CDR2 YFSETQ. CDR3 region: CASSRGSGGSEKLFF. Written as DNA, the CDR3 is TGCGCCAGCAGCCGGGGGTCAGGAGGAAGTGAAAAACTGTTTTTT.

The chain carries TRBV9 and TRBJ2-7; 11 bases align to TRBD1. The junction had 1 base not matched to a gene; V was cut back by 0 bases and J by 5 bases. Germline V CDR1 and CDR2: SGDLS, YYNGEE. This CDR3 comprises 14 residues. In DNA, the CDR3 is TGTGCCAGCAGCGTAGGGACAGGGGGCGACGAGCAGTACTTC. Translation: CASSVGTGGDEQYF.

The chain combines TRBV6-1 with TRBJ1-4; D is uncertain. V was shortened by 3 bases and J by 7 bases, with 12 bases between the two germline ends. The length of the CDR3 is 14 residues. Looked up from germline, CDR1 is MNHNS and CDR2 is SASEGT. The DNA for the CDR3 is TGTGCCAGCAGTGAGTTACGGGTTGGTGAAAAACTGTTTTTT. It translates to CASSELRVGEKLFF.

V usage is TRBV9 and J usage is TRBJ2-7, with 10 bases that match TRBD2. CDR3 length: 17 residues. Germline assignment: CDR1 SGDLS and CDR2 YYNGEE. J lost 1 base, V lost 0 bases, and 7 bases had no gene match. CDR3: CASSVASGGPPSYEQYF. The CDR3 bases are TGTGCCAGCAGCGTAGCTAGCGGGGGCCCCCCTTCCTACGAGCAGTACTTC.

This clone came up a few times. The chain recombines TRBV4-1 with TRBJ2-5; a weak D match, TRBD2 (7 bases). The CDR3 is 16 amino acids. Trimming removed 0 bases at V and 4 bases at J, with 15 bases between. The germline CDR1 and CDR2 sequences are MGHRA and YSYEKL. The CDR3 is CASSQDGGAGVETQYF. The DNA for the CDR3 is TGCGCCAGCAGCCAAGATGGGGGGGCAGGGGTAGAGACCCAGTACTTC.

The chain carries TRBV3-1 (or the pseudogene TRBV3-2) and TRBJ1-4, with a weak D call TRBD1 (5 bases). Trimming removed 4 bases from V and 7 bases from J, with 16 bases in between. From germline, CDR1 is LGHDT and CDR2 YNNKEL (reference sequence). This CDR3 comprises 15 residues. The CDR3 coding sequence is TGTGCCAGCAGCCCTGCTGTTGGGGGGACTGAAAAACTGTTTTTT. It yields the protein CASSPAVGGTEKLFF.

The chain links TRBV29-1 to TRBJ2-3; 14 bases align to TRBD2. CDR3 length: 16 amino acids. The germline gives CDR1 SQVTM, CDR2 ANQGSEA. The junction had 2 bases not matched to a gene; V was cut back by 1 base and J by 2 bases. This CDR3 is CSVEGTSGGNTDTQYF. CDR3 coding DNA: TGCAGCGTTGAAGGGACTAGCGGGGGGAACACAGATACGCAGTATTTT.

The V and J genes are TRBV13 and TRBJ2-7, with TRBD1 identical over 10 bases. Trimming took 3 bases from V and 6 from J; bases not matched to a gene: 11. CDR3 length equals 16 residues. Germline V gene data show CDR1 as PRHDT and CDR2 as FYEKMQ (reference sequence). The chain's CDR3 is CASSFCPGQGLCEQYF. CDR3 nucleotides: TGTGCCAGCAGCTTCTGTCCGGGACAGGGGCTCTGCGAGCAGTACTTC.

V usage is TRBV5-1 and J usage is TRBJ1-1; TRBD1 aligns across 8 bases. The CDR3 spans 14 residues. After removal of 3 bases from V and 0 bases from J, the junction contained 1 base not matched to a gene. CDR1 and CDR2 from the germline V gene are SGHRS and YFSETQ. The CDR3, as DNA: TGCGCCAGCAGCTGGGGACAGGTGAACACTGAAGCTTTCTTT. Translated, it gives CASSWGQVNTEAFF. The full variable domain, rest sourced from reference TRBV5-1 and TRBJ1-1, is KAGVTQTPRYLIKTRGQQVTLSCSPISGHRSVSWYQQTPGQGLQFLFEYFSETQRNKGNFPGRFSGRQFSNSRSEMNVSTLELGDSALYLCASSWGQVNTEAFFGQGTRLTVV.

The chain joins TRBV5-1 to TRBJ1-2, with 7 bases that match TRBD1. The trim removed 4 bases at V and 9 bases at J, leaving 9 bases unmatched. The CDR3 loop spans 13 amino acids. CDR1 and CDR2 (germline): SGHRS, YFSETQ. The CDR3 DNA is TGCGCCAGCAGCGGAACAGGGGAACGACGCTACACCTTC. Protein sequence: CASSGTGERRYTF. The full variable domain, with the rest looked up from reference TRBV5-1 and TRBJ1-2, is KAGVTQTPRYLIKTRGQQVTLSCSPISGHRSVSWYQQTPGQGLQFLFEYFSETQRNKGNFPGRFSGRQFSNSRSEMNVSTLELGDSALYLCASSGTGERRYTFGSGTRLTVV.

This chain links TRBV6-5 with TRBJ1-1; D is unclear. Germline CDR1 MNHEY, CDR2 SVGAGI. The CDR3 covers 14 residues. Trimming stripped 0 bases from V and 2 bases from J, with 7 bases between. The CDR3 loop is CASSYSLANTEAFF. For the CDR3, the DNA is TGTGCCAGCAGTTACTCGCTGGCAAACACTGAAGCTTTCTTT.

The chain combines TRBV24-1 with TRBJ2-3, with D possibly matching TRBD1 (6 bases). Between the trimmed V and J ends, which lost 3 bases and 1 base, there was a span of 16 bases. CDR3 length equals 17 residues. Germline lookup yields CDR1 KGHDR and CDR2 SFDVKD. CDR3 loop: CATSDPHRERGTDTQYF. CDR3 DNA: TGTGCCACCAGTGATCCACACAGGGAGAGGGGCACAGATACGCAGTATTTT.